This entry features one T cell receptor (beta chain) sequence. Its antigen is not known. V lost 1 base and J 3 bases, leaving 12 bases between the germline ends. Germline-derived CDR1 and CDR2 are SGHVS and FQNEAQ. CDR3 size: 15 residues. This sample was included in a study of beta chain features in type 1 diabetes. Isolated RNA was reverse transcribed in full, so expressed TCRB transcripts were sequenced. The table came from immunoSEQ multiplex PCR; TCRdb's copy has only in-frame clones and leaves some out. This sample has 200,000 to 250,000 clones, with roughly 30% found just once. Study results and caveats: Patients and controls would share equally any PCR tilt toward shorter templates. Shorter TCRB CDR3s, moderately but significantly so, were found in Type 1 diabetes patients in all four CD4+ subsets. Insertion counts at VDJ junctions were lower in type 1 diabetes patients, who also showed more deletions there.

Sequencing was carried out using central memory CD4+ T cells from blood. The rearrangement joins TRBV7-8 to TRBJ1-1; D uncertain. This clonotype was sampled from a man aged 30 to 39 in good health. The DNA for the CDR3 is TGTGCCAGCAGCTTAGAAGGCAGCGGGCACACTGAAGCTTTCTTT. Its protein product is CASSLEGSGHTEAFF.